This TCR beta chain was obtained from a study of beta chain features in type 1 diabetes. The study's findings and limits: TCRB CDR3s from Type 1 diabetes patients were moderately but significantly shorter in all four CD4+ subsets.

Isolated RNA was reverse transcribed in full, so expressed TCRB transcripts were sequenced. Here immunoSEQ multiplex PCR was the method, and the copy in TCRdb shows in-frame clones only, minus some. The sample lists fewer than 350,000 clones, about 15% occurring once. Remarks on this clone: Its antigen is not known.

With 6 bases removed from V and 0 bases from J, the gap between germline ends came to 9 bases. The CDR3 extends over 12 amino acids. The germline CDR1 and CDR2 sequences are SQVTM and ANQGSEA. The clonotype comes from a young man with type 1 diabetes. The sequenced material came from naive CD4+ T cells from blood. The chain joins TRBV29-1 to TRBJ2-7; D unresolved. CDR3 nucleotides: TGCAGCGTGGAGAAGAGCTCCTACGAGCAGTACTTC. Protein: CSVEKSSYEQYF.